This paragraph reports one TCR beta chain. No antigen is known for it. The PCR had 60 Vbeta and 13 Jbeta primers. Profiling relied on immunoSEQ multiplex PCR, and the TCRdb table lists in-frame clones only, not all of them. The table includes tens of thousands of clones, around 84% detected once. This specimen comes from a study of cytomegalovirus exposure and HLA in healthy donors. Study results and limitations: Overall, roughly 150 TCR beta chains were annotated as cytomegalovirus-associated.

This CDR3 comprises 15 residues. The V gene lost 0 bases and the J gene lost 4 bases, with 10 bases spanning the gap. Germline-derived CDR1 and CDR2 are MNHEY and SVGAGI. The specimen sequenced was PBMCs. The receptor was derived from a human donor in good health. This chain connects TRBV6-5 to TRBJ1-5; D is possibly TRBD1 (6 bases). CDR3: CASSYSIGQNQPQHF. CDR3 bases: TGTGCCAGCAGTTACTCGATTGGACAGAATCAGCCCCAGCATTTT.